This T cell receptor beta chain was sequenced during a study of Ad26.COV2.S vaccination and SARS-CoV-2 variants. Germline V gene sequence: CDR1 SEHNR, CDR2 FQNEAQ (reference sequence). The CDR3 runs 17 residues. V lost 5 bases, J lost 0 bases, and 17 bases lay in between. As to treatment: roughly 20 received Ad26.COV2.S at low or high dose, single or two shots; a few received placebo; per-sample allocation not given. At day 63 after the first vaccine or placebo injection, samples were drawn. Assay: immunoSEQ multiplex PCR; the TCRdb copy retains only in-frame clones and omits some. Of roughly 380,000 clones listed, approximately 87% were seen once; the top ten hold 3.6%.

The J gene is TRBJ1-3, the V gene TRBV7-9; D remains unclear. The TCR comes from a person aged 18-60 years who received the Ad26.COV2.S COVID-19 vaccine or a placebo. The sequencing here drew on peripheral blood, taken in a trial of Ad26.COV2.S vaccine versus placebo. The CDR3 DNA is TGTGCCAGCAGCGCTCCGGTAGGATCGCGCTCTGGAAACACCATATATTTT. Translation: CASSAPVGSRSGNTIYF.